The 23 T cell receptor beta chains presented below share a single source sample, sequenced in a study of tumor-infiltrating lymphocytes in primary liver carcinoma. Germline DNA was also extracted, and blood RNA was taken from unsorted whole blood. Using a constant-region primer together with ProtoScript II reverse transcriptase, TCR beta cDNA was made from 450 to 600 ng of total RNA. Three nested multiplex PCR rounds of slightly modified ARM-PCR generated TCR beta libraries. Use of TRBV1-TRBV30 forward primers with a C-beta reverse primer characterized the first two PCR rounds, which lasted about 10 cycles each. TCRdb called the multiplex PCR reads again in MiXCR, with one record for every CDR3 protein. The table lists more than 150,000 distinct CDR3 sequences, roughly 60% of them singletons. Sample: peripheral blood. The receptors come from a man aged 35-49 years with primary liver carcinoma and hepatitis B virus infection.

To note about this clonotype: Here the CDR3 omits its conserved ending phenylalanine or tryptophan, so a read error is the likely source. V is TRBV5-6 and J is TRBJ2-1; D is possibly TRBD1 (6 bases). Germline CDR1 reads SGHDT; CDR2 reads YYEEEE. The CDR3 has 16 residues. The germline V and J ends were trimmed by 0 bases and 4 bases, with 14 bases remaining between them. The CDR3 bases are TGTGCCAGCAGCTTGGGGGCCAGGGGTACTTACAATGAGCAGTTCTTA. Its translation is CASSLGARGTYNEQFL.

The rearrangement links TRBV6-5 to TRBJ2-6; D is uncertain. Trimming pared 5 bases from V and 1 base from J, leaving 6 bases between. The CDR3 is made up of 14 amino acids. Per germline, CDR1 MNHEY and CDR2 SVGAGI. As DNA, the CDR3 is TGTGCCAGCAGTAAAATATCTGGGGCCAACGTCCTGACTTTC. It codes for CASSKISGANVLTF.

This rearrangement joins TRBV29-1 to TRBJ2-5; D is possibly TRBD1 (6 bases). V dropped 6 bases and J dropped 2 bases, with 13 bases sitting between them. The CDR3 is 13 residues long. Germline CDR1 and CDR2: SQVTM and ANQGSEA. This CDR3 is CSVKRTAQETQYF. CDR3 nucleotide sequence: TGCAGCGTCAAACGGACAGCTCAAGAGACCCAGTACTTC. The full variable domain, in which reference TRBV29-1 and TRBJ2-5 provide the parts outside the CDR3, is SAVISQKPSRDICQRGTSLTIQCQVDSQVTMMFWYRQQPGQSLTLIATANQGSEATYESGFVIDKFPISRPNLTFSTLTVSNMSPEDSSIYLCSVKRTAQETQYFGPGTRLLVL.

With respect to this clonotype: A read error is possible here, since a much larger clone lies one base away. This chain connects TRBV11-2 to TRBJ2-1, with 7 nucleotides matching TRBD1. This CDR3 region has 14 residues. Germline V gene lookup returns CDR1 SGHAT and CDR2 FQNNGV. This CDR3 reads CVSSPSTGPNEQFF. The CDR3 coding sequence is TGTGTCAGCAGCCCCTCGACAGGGCCGAATGAGCAGTTCTTC.

V usage is TRBV7-8 and J usage is TRBJ2-1; 7 bases line up with TRBD2. V lost 2 bases, J lost 6 bases, and 7 bases stayed unmatched. Per the germline V gene, CDR1 is SGHVS and CDR2 is FQNEAQ. The CDR3 loop spans 15 amino acids. The CDR3 DNA is TGTGCCAGCAGCTTAATTGTAGCGGGCCGCAATGAGCAGTTCTTC. As protein: CASSLIVAGRNEQFF.

This chain connects TRBV29-1 to TRBJ1-2, with 7 positions matching TRBD1. Trimming took 0 bases from V and 8 from J; bases not matched to a gene: 3. CDR1 SQVTM and CDR2 ANQGSEA come from the germline V gene. The CDR3 is made up of 12 amino acids. This chain's CDR3 is CSVEEMGQGYTF. The DNA for the CDR3 is TGCAGCGTTGAAGAGATGGGACAGGGCTACACCTTC.

This clonotype was counted at least ten times. The chain employs TRBV11-3 and TRBJ2-2; D may match TRBD1 or TRBD2 (5 bases each). V lost 5 bases and J 5 bases, leaving 15 bases between the germline ends. CDR1 and CDR2 (germline): SGHNT, YENEEA. The CDR3 runs 15 residues. CDR3 in DNA: TGTGCCAGCAGCATTGGGACCCCAGGGACCGGGGAGCTGTTTTTT. This translates into CASSIGTPGTGELFF.

This clonotype was observed at least ten times. V is TRBV11-2 and J is TRBJ1-3; D possibly corresponds to TRBD1 (6 bases). There are 13 residues in the CDR3. The V gene's germline CDR1 is SGHAT and CDR2 FQNNGV. V was clipped by 3 bases and J by 8 bases, with 11 bases between them. The CDR3 protein is CASSFNREYTIYF. The DNA for the CDR3 is TGTGCCAGCAGCTTTAACAGGGAATACACCATATATTTT.

The chain's CDR3 is CASSQDLASGEDTQYF. The CDR3 region has the DNA TGCGCCAGCAGCCAAGATTTGGCTAGCGGTGAAGATACGCAGTATTTT. The chain uses TRBV4-1 and TRBJ2-3, with 7 nucleotides matching TRBD2. The CDR3 is made up of 16 amino acids. Germline V gives CDR1 MGHRA, CDR2 YSYEKL. The junction had 8 bases not matched to a gene; V was cut back by 0 bases and J by 5 bases.

The gene calls are TRBV5-4 and TRBJ1-1; possibly TRBD1 for D (5 bases). Trimming left V 3 bases short and J 4 bases short, with 7 bases between. This CDR3 has 12 residues. Germline V CDR1 and CDR2: SGHNT, YYREEE (reference sequence). This CDR3 reads CASSYGGTEAFF. In DNA form, the CDR3 reads TGTGCCAGCAGCTATGGGGGCACTGAAGCTTTCTTT. The whole variable domain, remainder taken from reference TRBV5-4 and TRBJ1-1, is ETGVTQSPTHLIKTRGQQVTLRCSSQSGHNTVSWYQQALGQGPQFIFQYYREEENGRGNFPPRFSGLQFPNYSSELNVNALELDDSALYLCASSYGGTEAFFGQGTRLTVV.

As concerns this clonotype: A much larger clone is a single base away; this may be a read error. The gene calls are TRBV11-2 and TRBJ2-3, with 10 bases aligning to TRBD1. The CDR3 runs to 16 residues. Germline V CDR1 and CDR2: SGHAT, FQNNGV. The CDR3 spells CASTVWGTGVSDAQYF. In DNA, the CDR3 is TGTGCCAGCACCGTCTGGGGGACAGGGGTGTCAGATGCGCAGTATTTT. Full variable domain (outside the CDR3, taken from reference TRBV11-2 and TRBJ2-3): EAGVAQSPRYKIIEKRQSVAFWCNPISGHATLYWYQQILGQGPKLLIQFQNNGVVDDSQLPKDRFSAERLKGVDSTLKIQPAKLEDSAVYLCASTVWGTGVSDAQYFGPGTRLTVL.

The chain couples TRBV12-3 or TRBV12-4 to TRBJ2-1, with 10 nucleotides matching TRBD2. The ends lost 5 bases at V and 6 bases at J; junction bases unmatched: 7. CDR3 length: 15 residues. DNA for the CDR3: TGTGCCAGCAGTCTGGGAGCGGGAGGGGTCAATGAGCAGTTCTTC. Its protein is CASSLGAGGVNEQFF.

Comment on this clonotype: This CDR3 fails to terminate in the conserved phenylalanine or tryptophan, so it likely reflects a read error. The chain joins TRBV11-2 to TRBJ2-5; 8 bases are shared with TRBD1. CDR1 is SGHAT, CDR2 FQNNGV, per germline. J lost 5 bases, V lost 5 bases, and 7 bases had no gene match. This CDR3 region has 14 residues. CDR3 in DNA: TGTGCCAGCAGCCAGGGGGACAGGTGGGAGACCCAGTACTCC. Its protein is CASSQGDRWETQYS.

This clonotype was seen only a few times. At one end, the junction sequence differs from germline, possibly due to a read error. The chain carries TRBV29-1 and TRBJ2-1; D is ambiguous. Germline V gene data show CDR1 as SQVTM and CDR2 as ANQGSEA. CDR3 length: 13 amino acids. CDR3 in amino acids: CGVEGTDYNEQFF. As DNA, the CDR3 is TGCGGCGTTGAAGGTACTGACTACAATGAGCAGTTCTTC.

The chain has TRBV2 and TRBJ2-1; 7 bases align to TRBD1. After removal of 9 bases from V and 5 bases from J, the junction contained 10 bases not matched to a gene. Germline values: CDR1 SNHLY, CDR2 FYNNEI. The CDR3 has 14 amino acids. The CDR3 DNA reads TGTGCCAGTCATCGGGACAGCACGGACAATGAGCAGTTCTTC. It yields the protein CASHRDSTDNEQFF.

Note on this clonotype: At one of its ends the junction is not consistent with the germline gene, which may arise from a read error. The rearrangement links TRBV10-3 to TRBJ2-1; TRBD1 is a possible D gene (6 bases). This CDR3 is 12 amino acids long. Germline CDR1 and CDR2: ENHRY and SYGVKD. CDR3 region: CAVSEDRNEQFF. The CDR3 coding sequence is TGTGCCGTCAGTGAAGACAGGAATGAGCAGTTCTTC.

V usage is TRBV7-2 and J usage is TRBJ1-5; D not resolved. V was clipped by 5 bases and J by 0 bases, with 8 bases between them. CDR1 SGHTA and CDR2 FQGNSA come from the germline V gene. The CDR3 consists of 14 residues. CDR3 residues: CASSPYSSNQPQHF. The CDR3 DNA reads as TGTGCCAGCAGCCCCTACAGTAGCAATCAGCCCCAGCATTTT.

The chain uses TRBV18 and TRBJ1-2; D is ambiguous. The germline CDR1 and CDR2 sequences are KGHSH and LQKENI. The CDR3 runs 12 residues. V was pared by 3 bases and J by 8 bases, with 10 bases between. Written as DNA, the CDR3 is TGTGCCAGCTCACCTGGAGAAGGAGGCTACACCTTC. Translated, it gives CASSPGEGGYTF.

In the case of this clonotype: Just one base apart from a much larger clone, this may be a read error. The V call is TRBV11-2, the J call TRBJ2-7, with 8 bases that match TRBD1. Germline V CDR1 and CDR2: SGHAT, FQNNGV. The CDR3 totals 13 residues. Trimming removed 5 bases from V and 7 bases from J; junction bases left unmatched: 7. The CDR3 nucleotides are TGTGCCAGCAGCCCGTGGACAGGGCCGGAGCAGTACTTC. Protein sequence: CASSPWTGPEQYF.

For the CDR3, the DNA is TGTGCCAGCAGTCTCGGGACAGGGAGGCTGTTTTTT. Its translation: CASSLGTGRLFF. The V and J genes are TRBV12-3 or TRBV12-4 and TRBJ1-4, with 9 bases fitting TRBD1. This CDR3 comprises 12 residues. V gave up 5 bases and J gave up 14 bases; unmatched junction bases: 6.

About this clonotype: At one end the junction does not follow the germline gene, possibly because of a read error. This CDR3 reads CDSSWGQNTEAFF. The DNA for the CDR3 is TGCGACAGCAGTTGGGGACAGAACACTGAAGCTTTCTTT. V gene TRBV11-2 combines with J gene TRBJ1-1; possibly TRBD1 for D (6 bases). This CDR3 spans 13 amino acids. CDR1 and CDR2 from the germline V gene are SGHAT and FQNNGV.

As concerns this clonotype: A read error may explain this, as a much larger clone is one base away. The genes are TRBV11-2 and TRBJ2-1; D assignment may be TRBD1 or TRBD2 (5 bases each). The germline V and J ends were trimmed by 4 bases and 0 bases, with 10 bases remaining between them. Germline CDR1 and CDR2: SGHAT and FQNNGV. This CDR3 region has 15 residues. In DNA form, the CDR3 reads TGTGCCAGCAGCTATAATGGGGGCTCCTACAATGAGCAGTTCTTC. Protein: CASSYNGGSYNEQFF.

Only one count was recorded for this clonotype. A single base separates this from a much larger clone, so it may be a read error. V is TRBV6-1 and J is TRBJ2-2; 10 bases are shared with TRBD2. Germline CDR1 MNHNS, CDR2 SASEGT. This CDR3 is 17 amino acids long. CDR3 region: CAGSEAGAGGRTGELFF. CDR3 nucleotide sequence: TGTGCCGGCAGTGAAGCCGGAGCGGGGGGGAGAACCGGGGAGCTGTTTTTT.